The present TCR beta chain was sequenced within a study of shared clonotypes between healthy human individuals. TCRdb keeps only in-frame clones here, not all; method: immunoSEQ multiplex PCR. The table records about 730,000 clones, 72% of them present only once. The sample consisted of memory CD4+ T cells sorted from blood. Noted subset: CD45RA-negative fraction. This clonotype originated in a woman between 25 and 40 years old in good health.

The CDR3 coding sequence is TGCAGCGTTGAAGGGCTAGCGGATCTTAGCACAGATACGCAGTATTTT. This codes for CSVEGLADLSTDTQYF. This rearrangement joins TRBV29-1 to TRBJ2-3; 7 bases line up with TRBD2. The CDR3 sequence is 16 residues long. The V and J ends lost 1 base and 0 bases, in that order; junction bases with no gene match: 7. Germline V gene lookup returns CDR1 SQVTM and CDR2 ANQGSEA.